This entry is about one T cell receptor delta chain. Antigen: not known. The protein in TCRdb stems from a much larger clone and differs at residue 17 from this DNA's translation, likely a read error; here the protein is translated from the DNA. The data belong to a study of γδ T cells in repeated Plasmodium falciparum infection. Study-wide points: Vdelta2-negative gammadelta repertoires appeared less diverse and less shared in Malian than Australian children. Malian donors came from one small rural village, predominantly one ethnic group.

TCRdb called clones anew from the multiplex PCR reads with CATT. The sample shows 93,000 or so delta-chain clones, less than 1% of them seen only once. The CDR3 is made up of 19 amino acids. Germline values: CDR1 GEAIGNYY, CDR2 EKD. Vgamma9/Vdelta2+ and Vdelta2-negative gammadelta T cells were flow-sorted from PBMC for bulk sequencing. The clonotype originates from a pool of human donors (malaria-infected and uninfected, not separated). Material: gamma-delta T cells from blood. The V gene call is TRDV2, and the J gene call is absent; TRDD3 is the table's D call, not checked against the DNA. CDR3 sequence: CACDTGAAWGIPYTDKPIF. The CDR3 DNA sequence: TGTGCCTGTGACACCGGAGCTGCCTGGGGGATACCGTACACCGATAAACCCATCTTT.